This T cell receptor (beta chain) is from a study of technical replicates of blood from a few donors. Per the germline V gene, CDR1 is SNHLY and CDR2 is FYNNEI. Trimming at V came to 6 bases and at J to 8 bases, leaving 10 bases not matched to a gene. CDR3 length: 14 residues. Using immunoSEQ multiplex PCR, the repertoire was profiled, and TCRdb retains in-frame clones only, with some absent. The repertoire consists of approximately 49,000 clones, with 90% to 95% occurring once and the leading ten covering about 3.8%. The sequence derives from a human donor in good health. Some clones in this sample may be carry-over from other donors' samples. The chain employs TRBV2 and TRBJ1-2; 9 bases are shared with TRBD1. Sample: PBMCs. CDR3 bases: TGTGCCAGCAGCCCCGGGACAGGGTATTTAGGCTACACCTTC. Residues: CASSPGTGYLGYTF. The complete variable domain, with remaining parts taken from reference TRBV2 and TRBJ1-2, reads EPEVTQTPSHQVTQMGQEVILRCVPISNHLYFYWYRQILGQKVEFLVSFYNNEISEKSEIFDDQFSVERPDGSNFTLKIRSTKLEDSAMYFCASSPGTGYLGYTFGSGTRLTVV.